This T cell receptor beta chain is from a study of blood T cell repertoires in COVID-19 (TCRdb year 2020). In the study overall: Samples covering the acute and convalescent phases of COVID-19 were provided by collaborators in the United States, Italy and Spain. The material from the prospective study consisted of cDNA or gDNA derived from T cells, B-cell-depleted T cells, or PBMCs. Subjects who had been exposed to COVID-19, were actively infected with it, or had recovered from it provided the deeply sampled blood TCRbeta repertoires that made up the dataset. A freely available public database, intended as a resource for researchers studying the immune response to SARS-CoV-2, is where the repertoires were released. Samples were obtained from the ongoing ImmuneRACE study (first 160 participants) and from some 1,200 subjects provided by 6 global collaborators. The sample metadata nearly always contained a de-identified subject ID, COVID-19 status, age in years and sex. Where available, HLA class I and class II types were taken from metadata supplied by the sample provider and were not determined by assay-based typing. The investigation overall reported the following: How much clinical and demographic metadata was included differed by source and by participant, and the metadata was provided uncurated.

The collaborating institutions used their own protocols to collect whole blood in K2EDTA tubes. Collaborator samples were shipped for TCRbeta analysis as frozen whole blood, isolated PBMCs, or DNA extracted from either sample type. The immunoSEQ Assay, a bias-controlled multiplex PCR, was used to amplify TCRbeta CDR3 regions from genomic DNA. The paper's processing steps were these. The number of nucleated cells in each sample was estimated from the amplification of reference gene primers within the assay. To quantify the absolute abundance of each unique TCRbeta CDR3 rearrangement, sequence reads were collapsed and filtered. For each sample, productive Simpson clonality was calculated as the square root of Simpson's diversity index across productive rearrangements. Imported from immuneACCESS, the table was reduced by TCRdb to in-frame sequences with V and J called. These copies leave out some clones; in studies compared against another copy, an unresolved V gene accounts for under half, and the cause of the remainder is not known. V and J calls and clone size are copied from that table; D and trimming were computed from the DNA. For this sample the table gives approximately 69,000 clones, of which approximately 84% were detected only once. Of the sample, around 12% falls within the top ten clones.

Notes on this clone: The antigen it recognizes is unknown. The record has no base qualities; no much larger clone is one base away.

V gives up 6 bases and J gives up 7 bases, and the segment between their germline ends measures 7 bases. Reading from cysteine to phenylalanine, the CDR3 counts 10 amino acids. This entry keeps only the CDR3 DNA: 30 bases, framed from base 1. From a lookup of the germline V gene, CDR1 and CDR2 are SNHLY and FYNNEI. This TCR was recovered from a human donor in a cohort sampled during active COVID-19. The sample consisted of peripheral blood. Recombination linked TRBV2 to TRBJ2-7; the D gene cannot be named for sure. The CDR3 sequence is CASSVVEQYF. In nucleotide form, the sequence is TGTGCCAGCAGCGTCGTTGAGCAGTACTTC.